Listed here is a single T cell receptor beta chain. Antigen unknown. The data were obtained in a study of a mutant IDH1 vaccine in newly diagnosed glioma. As to time point: week 35, safety follow-up. Alongside topical imiquimod, each dose of vaccine comprised 300 ug of mutant IDH1 20-mer peptide. CDR3 length: 15 amino acids. Germline trimming cut 10 bases from V and 4 bases from J; bases unmatched to any gene: 8. Germline V lookup: CDR1 LNHDA, CDR2 SQIVND (reference sequence). Method: immunoSEQ multiplex PCR; TCRdb's copy keeps in-frame clones and lacks some. Of tens of thousands of clones listed, around 78% are singletons.

The sequence derives from a man in his forties or fifties with glioma. Material: PBMCs, obtained from a glioma patient whose treatment included an IDH1 peptide vaccine. The chain employs TRBV19 and TRBJ2-2; TRBD1 matches at 11 bases. The CDR3 DNA reads TGTGCCACCCCAGCGGGACAGGGGGGCACCGGGGAGCTGTTTTTT. Amino acid sequence: CATPAGQGGTGELFF.